The 19 T cell receptor beta chains below come from one sample, sequenced in a study of shared clonotypes between healthy human individuals. The assay was immunoSEQ multiplex PCR, and TCRdb's table has in-frame clones only and misses some. The table includes 1.5 million to 2.5 million clones, about 95% detected once. As defined, naive CD8 cells were CD45RO-negative and positively selected for CCR7, with terminally differentiated effector memory CD45RA+ cells excluded. The specimen sequenced was naive CD8+ T cells sorted from blood. The receptors shown here come from a man younger than 35 in good health.

A word on this clone: The sample contains more than one DNA sequence encoding this CDR3. This rearrangement joins TRBV10-2 to TRBJ2-7, with no clear D. Trimming cost V 3 bases and J 0 bases, with 6 bases left between them. The CDR3 loop spans 13 amino acids. CDR1 and CDR2 from the germline V gene are WSHSY and SAAADI. The CDR3 sequence: CASSEGGSYEQYF. The CDR3 region has the DNA TGCGCCAGCAGTGAAGGCGGCTCCTACGAGCAGTACTTC.

This sequence joins TRBV27 and TRBJ2-7; TRBD1 matches 10 bases. Trimming took 8 bases from V and 5 from J; bases not matched to a gene: 3. The CDR3 sequence is 12 residues long. In germline, CDR1 is MNHEY, CDR2 SMNVEV (reference sequence). The DNA for the CDR3 is TGTGCCAGCTCGGACAGGGGGAACGAGCAGTACTTC. Protein product: CASSDRGNEQYF.

J is TRBJ1-3 and V is TRBV6-1; D is ambiguous. The CDR3 is 14 amino acids. V lost 1 base and J 4 bases, leaving 8 bases between the germline ends. Germline CDR1 is MNHNS and CDR2 is SASEGT. The CDR3 DNA follows: TGTGCCAGCAGTGAAGATGTAAGAGGAAACACCATATATTTT. It specifies CASSEDVRGNTIYF.

The V and J genes are TRBV5-4 and TRBJ1-2; D possibly corresponds to TRBD1 (5 bases). Germline values: CDR1 SGHNT, CDR2 YYREEE (reference sequence). Trimming removed 0 bases from V and 8 bases from J, with 11 bases in between. The CDR3 runs 13 residues. CDR3 sequence reads: CASSLAGGDGYTF. The CDR3 DNA follows: TGTGCCAGCAGCTTGGCCGGGGGGGACGGCTACACCTTC.

J is TRBJ1-2 and V is TRBV6-1; D is uncertain. Trimming cost V 1 base and J 5 bases, with 11 bases left between them. The CDR3 has 14 residues. In germline, CDR1 is MNHNS, CDR2 SASEGT. In nucleotides, the CDR3 is TGTGCCAGCAGTGAAGGGCAGTGGGAGTATGGCTACACCTTC. Residues: CASSEGQWEYGYTF.

The CDR3 protein is CASSYPDNYGYTF. In DNA form, the CDR3 reads TGTGCCAGCAGTTACCCGGATAACTATGGCTACACCTTC. The chain combines TRBV6-6 with TRBJ1-2, with D uncertain. Looked up from germline, CDR1 is MNHNY and CDR2 is SVGAGI (reference sequence). V dropped 2 bases and J dropped 1 base, with 5 bases sitting between them. The CDR3 contains 13 residues.

The chain carries TRBV12-5 and TRBJ2-3; no clear D gene. The V and J ends lost 2 bases and 3 bases respectively, with 6 bases between them. Germline V CDR1 and CDR2: LGHNT, FRNRAP. The CDR3 runs 13 residues. The CDR3 region has the DNA TGTGCTAGTGGTTTGTGGAGAACAGATACGCAGTATTTT. Translating gives CASGLWRTDTQYF.

The rearrangement links TRBV1 to TRBJ2-4; TRBD1, as called in the table, went unchecked against the DNA. TRBV1 is a documented pseudogene. The CDR3 sequence is 15 residues long. The CDR3 region is CTSSQENRAKNIQYF. The CDR3 nucleotides read TGCACCAGCAGCCAAGAAAACAGGGCGAAAAACATTCAGTACTTC.

This clone occurred once. V usage is TRBV2 and J usage is TRBJ1-6; 9 bases map to TRBD1. This CDR3 is built from 17 residues. Germline CDR1 reads SNHLY; CDR2 reads FYNNEI. Trimming at V came to 5 bases and at J to 5 bases, leaving 10 bases not matched to a gene. The CDR3 nucleotides read TGTGCCAGCAGTTCCGGGACAGGGCCCCTCGATAATTCACCCCTCCACTTT. Residues: CASSSGTGPLDNSPLHF. The full variable domain, its missing parts supplied by reference TRBV2 and TRBJ1-6, is EPEVTQTPSHQVTQMGQEVILRCVPISNHLYFYWYRQILGQKVEFLVSFYNNEISEKSEIFDDQFSVERPDGSNFTLKIRSTKLEDSAMYFCASSSGTGPLDNSPLHFGNGTRLTVT.

This sequence joins TRBV27 and TRBJ1-2, with a weak D call TRBD1 (5 bases). Germline CDR1 is MNHEY and CDR2 is SMNVEV (reference sequence). V gave up 5 bases and J gave up 7 bases, with 17 bases separating them. The CDR3 covers 14 residues. The CDR3 here is CASSPTREGFGYTF. CDR3 nucleotide sequence: TGTGCCAGCAGTCCGACTCGCGAGGGGTTTGGCTACACCTTC.

This clone was found once. This sequence joins TRBV6-7 and TRBJ1-2, with TRBD1 matching over 8 bases. TRBV6-7 is identified as an open reading frame with a role that is uncertain. The CDR3 spans 16 residues. Germline trimming cut 4 bases from V and 6 bases from J; bases unmatched to any gene: 13. The CDR3, as DNA: TGTGCCAGCAGTTGCCCAGGGGGCGGTTTGACGGATGGCTACACCTTC. Residues: CASSCPGGGLTDGYTF.

The chain couples TRBV11-2 to TRBJ1-2, with D possibly TRBD1 on 5 matching bases. CDR1 and CDR2 from the germline V gene are SGHAT and FQNNGV. The CDR3 contains 14 residues. Trimming took 3 bases from V and 4 from J, leaving 12 bases between them. DNA of the CDR3: TGTGCCAGCAGCTTTGGGGACGGTTCCTATGGCTACACCTTC. Translating gives CASSFGDGSYGYTF.

The chain has TRBV29-1 and TRBJ2-7; maybe TRBD1 (5 bases). The CDR3 is 12 residues long. Germline V gives CDR1 SQVTM, CDR2 ANQGSEA. V was trimmed by 6 bases and J by 4 bases, leaving 13 bases between them. CDR3 sequence (DNA): TGCAGCGTCTTTGAAGGGGATTACGAGCAGTACTTC. This sequence encodes CSVFEGDYEQYF.

V usage is TRBV6-1 and J usage is TRBJ2-7, with a tentative D call TRBD2 (6 bases). Germline CDR1 MNHNS, CDR2 SASEGT. CDR3 length: 17 amino acids. Trimming removed 2 bases from V and 1 base from J, with 18 bases in between. Written as DNA, the CDR3 is TGTGCCAGCAGTGAAATGCTGGGCGGGGCCCGATCCTACGAGCAGTACTTC. The encoded protein is CASSEMLGGARSYEQYF.

As concerns this clone: This same CDR3 is encoded by further DNA sequences in the sample. The rearrangement joins TRBV9 to TRBJ2-3, with TRBD2 matching over 7 bases. V shed 3 bases and J 0 bases; nucleotides not matched to a gene: 1. The length of the CDR3 is 14 residues. The germline V gene encodes CDR1 SGDLS and CDR2 YYNGEE. CDR3 region: CASSAGGSTDTQYF. The CDR3 DNA reads as TGTGCCAGCAGCGCGGGGGGTAGCACAGATACGCAGTATTTT.

V gene TRBV6-5 combines with J gene TRBJ2-1, with 9 bases matching TRBD1. Losses at the gene ends were 0 bases for V and 8 bases for J; bases not matched to a gene: 5. CDR1 is MNHEY and CDR2 is SVGAGI in the germline V gene. The CDR3 has 15 residues. CDR3 sequence reads: CASSYSGQGFDEQFF. The CDR3, as DNA: TGTGCCAGCAGTTACTCCGGACAGGGGTTCGATGAGCAGTTCTTC.

The chain has TRBV27 and TRBJ2-4; weak D call: TRBD2 (6 bases). Germline V gene data show CDR1 as MNHEY and CDR2 as SMNVEV (reference sequence). This CDR3 is built from 14 residues. Trimming took off 2 bases at V and 7 bases at J, with 12 bases between the two ends. CDR3 sequence: CASSLRLGGNIQYF. CDR3 DNA sequence: TGTGCCAGCAGTTTACGTCTGGGAGGTAACATTCAGTACTTC.

In regard to this clone: Since a much larger clone is just one base distant, this may be a read error. V is TRBV4-3 and J is TRBJ2-1; unclear D gene. The CDR3 consists of 14 residues. The V end lost 0 bases, the J end lost 0 bases, and 3 bases lay between the germline ends. The germline V gene has CDR1 LGHNA and CDR2 YSLEER. The CDR3 bases are TGCGCCAGCAGCCAAGATTCCTCCTACAATGAGCAGTTCTTC. This sequence encodes CASSQDSSYNEQFF.

The chain links TRBV30 to TRBJ1-1; D perhaps matches TRBD1 (5 bases). Trimming removed 4 bases at V and 1 base at J, with 10 bases between. The CDR3 is 13 amino acids. Germline V CDR1 and CDR2: GTSNPN, SVGIG (reference sequence). The CDR3 nucleotides are TGTGCCTGGAACCCCGGGGGGAACACTGAAGCTTTCTTT. Amino acids: CAWNPGGNTEAFF. The entire variable domain, with the rest obtained from reference TRBV30 and TRBJ1-1, is as follows: SQTIHQWPATLVQPVGSPLSLECTVEGTSNPNLYWYRQAAGRGLQLLFYSVGIGQISSEVPQNLSASRPQDRQFILSSKKLLLSDSGFYLCAWNPGGNTEAFFGQGTRLTVV.